This entry lists 14 T cell receptor beta chains sequenced from one sample in a study of blood T cells in healthy people across ages (dated by TCRdb to between 2014 and 2017). The library was prepared using 5' RACE. Instrument used: Illumina HiSeq 2500. A second roughly 6 to 12 cycle PCR used a sample-barcoded 5' primer and a J-beta primer mix. TCRdb cleaned the public reads at Q25 with fastp, built clones with MiXCR and kept in-frame beta chains. Rows are combined by CDR3 protein, so each entry shows the most common genes and DNA. A total of roughly 500,000 distinct CDR3 sequences appear in this sample, 27% of them only once. Together, the top ten hold about 18% of the sample. Sequences were obtained from blood. The receptors come from a woman in her 70s in good health.

This chain links TRBV9 with TRBJ2-1; D possibly corresponds to TRBD2 (5 bases). The ends were cut back, 0 bases at V and 7 bases at J, with 20 bases in the middle. Germline CDR1 reads SGDLS; CDR2 reads YYNGEE. The CDR3 contains 17 residues. The CDR3 DNA reads as TGTGCCAGCAGCGTAGCTTATGGGAGCGGAGGAATAAATGAGCAGTTCTTC. It specifies CASSVAYGSGGINEQFF.

This clonotype was seen a few times. The chain links TRBV7-8 to TRBJ2-1; TRBD2 aligns across 13 bases. The trim removed 5 bases at V and 7 bases at J, leaving 5 bases unmatched. The CDR3 is 15 residues long. Germline V CDR1 and CDR2: SGHVS, FQNEAQ. The DNA of the CDR3 is TGTGCCAGCAGCCAATGGACTAGCGGGGGTAATGAGCAGTTCTTC. Residues: CASSQWTSGGNEQFF. The variable domain in full, completed from reference TRBV7-8 and TRBJ2-1, reads GAGVSQSPRYKVAKRGQDVALRCDPISGHVSLFWYQQALGQGPEFLTYFQNEAQLDKSGLPSDRFFAERPEGSVSTLKIQRTQQEDSAVYLCASSQWTSGGNEQFFGPGTRLTVL.

The J gene is TRBJ2-5, the V gene TRBV4-1, with 7 bases fitting TRBD1. Trimming removed 4 bases from V and 2 bases from J; junction bases left unmatched: 10. This CDR3 has 16 residues. Germline V gives CDR1 MGHRA, CDR2 YSYEKL. The CDR3 nucleotides read TGCGCCAGCAGCCCCCGAAAGGGGACAGCGCAAGAGACCCAGTACTTC. It specifies CASSPRKGTAQETQYF.

This clonotype was found many times. The chain couples TRBV20-1 to TRBJ2-5; tentatively, D is TRBD1 or TRBD2 (5 bases each). The CDR3 runs to 11 residues. Deletions cut 2 bases from V and 13 bases from J, with 14 bases between. Germline values: CDR1 DFQATT, CDR2 SNEGSKA (reference sequence). The CDR3 is CSARSRDHLYF. CDR3 DNA sequence: TGCAGTGCTAGATCCCGGGACCACCTGTACTTC.

This clonotype was seen a few times. The V gene is TRBV12-5, the J gene TRBJ1-4; D perhaps matches TRBD1 (5 bases). Deletions cut 4 bases from V and 5 bases from J, with 11 bases between. Germline V lookup: CDR1 LGHNT, CDR2 FRNRAP. This CDR3 comprises 14 residues. The CDR3 nucleotides read TGTGCTAGTGGTTCAGGGACGGTGAATGAAAAACTGTTTTTT. Amino acids: CASGSGTVNEKLFF.

This clonotype showed up just a few times. The chain employs TRBV20-1 and TRBJ2-5; 12 bases fit TRBD2. The junction had 8 bases not matched to a gene; V was cut back by 5 bases and J by 7 bases. Germline V CDR1 and CDR2: DFQATT, SNEGSKA (reference sequence). The CDR3 length is 14 residues. CDR3 amino acids: CSAGLAGHSRTQYF. DNA of the CDR3: TGCAGTGCTGGACTAGCGGGACATTCTAGGACCCAGTACTTC.

As concerns this clonotype: Just one base apart from a much larger clone, this may be a read error. The CDR3 does not close with the conserved phenylalanine or tryptophan, likely indicating a read error. This chain connects TRBV3-1 to TRBJ1-4; D unresolved. V was trimmed by 3 bases and J by 6 bases, leaving 11 bases between them. This CDR3 has 14 amino acids. Germline lookup yields CDR1 LGHDT and CDR2 YNNKEL (reference sequence). The CDR3, as DNA: TGTGCCAGCAGCCAGGGAGGAAGGGATGAAAAACTGTTTTTG. It translates to CASSQGGRDEKLFL.

The rearrangement joins TRBV19 to TRBJ1-3; D is unclear. The length of the CDR3 is 12 residues. The germline CDR1 and CDR2 sequences are LNHDA and SQIVND (reference sequence). Trimming removed 9 bases at V and 4 bases at J, with 10 bases between. CDR3 sequence (DNA): TGTGCCAGCCTCGCGGCGGGAAACACCATATATTTT. It specifies CASLAAGNTIYF.

The rearrangement links TRBV6-1 to TRBJ1-2, with TRBD1 identical over 10 bases. Germline values: CDR1 MNHNS, CDR2 SASEGT. This CDR3 spans 14 amino acids. With 6 bases clipped from V and 4 bases from J, the junction kept 5 bases outside the gene matches. CDR3 protein: CASRTGGSAYGYTF. The CDR3 coding sequence is TGTGCCAGCAGGACAGGGGGCTCGGCCTATGGCTACACCTTC.

This clonotype was seen a few times. The chain links TRBV21-1 to TRBJ1-3. TRBV21-1 is flagged as a pseudogene. This CDR3 has 15 amino acids. CDR3: CASNNAEPPGNTIYF. As DNA, the CDR3 is TGTGCCAGCAACAACGCGGAGCCACCTGGAAACACCATATATTTT.

This clonotype was found a few times. The CDR3 sequence: CSARDDEGSSYNEQFF. CDR3 bases: TGCAGTGCTAGGGACGACGAGGGATCGTCCTACAATGAGCAGTTCTTC. This sequence joins TRBV20-1 and TRBJ2-1; the D gene is possibly TRBD2 (5 bases). This CDR3 region has 16 residues. Germline CDR1 is DFQATT and CDR2 is SNEGSKA (reference sequence). V was clipped by 3 bases and J by 1 base, with 16 bases between them.

This clonotype was observed at least ten times. The V call is TRBV18, the J call TRBJ2-5; a possible D gene is TRBD2 (5 bases). Deletions cut 2 bases from V and 1 base from J, with 11 bases between. The CDR3 runs to 15 residues. CDR1 KGHSH and CDR2 LQKENI come from the germline V gene. The CDR3 region has the DNA TGTGCCAGCTCACCAGAGAGAGGACTCCAAGAGACCCAGTACTTC. This codes for CASSPERGLQETQYF.

V is TRBV7-9 and J is TRBJ1-5; D remains ambiguous. The CDR3 consists of 14 residues. The germline V gene has CDR1 SEHNR and CDR2 FQNEAQ (reference sequence). Trimming pared 7 bases from V and 2 bases from J, leaving 12 bases between. The CDR3 reads CASTDGSGNQPQHF. In DNA form, the CDR3 reads TGTGCCAGCACGGACGGGTCGGGCAATCAGCCCCAGCATTTT. Filled out from reference TRBV7-9 and TRBJ1-5, the complete variable domain reads DTGVSQNPRHKITKRGQNVTFRCDPISEHNRLYWYRQTLGQGPEFLTYFQNEAQLEKSRLLSDRFSAERPKGSFSTLEIQRTEQGDSAMYLCASTDGSGNQPQHFGDGTRLSIL.

V usage is TRBV4-2 and J usage is TRBJ2-3; 9 bases map to TRBD2. The germline CDR1 and CDR2 sequences are LGHNA and YNFKEQ. The CDR3 runs 16 residues. Trimming at V came to 4 bases and at J to 4 bases, leaving 9 bases not matched to a gene. The CDR3 loop reads CASSLAGLARADTQYF. The CDR3 nucleotides are TGTGCCAGCAGCCTGGCGGGACTAGCAAGGGCAGATACGCAGTATTTT.